Following are 18 T cell receptor beta chains from one sample sequenced in a study of blood T cell repertoires in COVID-19. Generated by immunoSEQ multiplex PCR, the TCRdb table keeps only in-frame clones and is missing some. The table lists roughly 200,000 clones, 86% of them singletons. Sample: PBMCs or T cells enriched from blood (not recorded which). Receptors originate from a woman aged 40-49 years in a cohort exposed to, infected with or recovered from COVID-19 (not recorded which).

This clone was recorded only once. CDR3 DNA: TGTGCCAGTAGTCCGGGGGTGAACACTGAAGCTTTCTTT. Translating gives CASSPGVNTEAFF. V is TRBV19 and J is TRBJ1-1; D might be TRBD1 (5 bases). Trimming took 5 bases from V and 0 from J, leaving 7 bases between them. The CDR3 consists of 13 residues. Germline V gives CDR1 LNHDA, CDR2 SQIVND (reference sequence).

The chain employs TRBV9 and TRBJ1-3; D gene unclear. CDR3 length: 14 residues. V lost 4 bases and J lost 4, with 12 bases in between. The germline V gene has CDR1 SGDLS and CDR2 YYNGEE. The CDR3 reads CASSISGSGNTIYF. CDR3 nucleotides: TGTGCCAGCAGCATCAGCGGGTCCGGAAACACCATATATTTT.

This rearrangement joins TRBV14 to TRBJ1-2; 7 bases fit TRBD1. CDR3 length equals 15 residues. Trimming cost V 6 bases and J 8 bases; bases outside gene matches: 15. Germline CDR1 and CDR2: SGHDN and FVKESK. CDR3: CASRELKRQGNGYTF. As DNA, the CDR3 is TGTGCCAGCAGGGAACTTAAACGACAGGGTAACGGCTACACCTTC.

This chain joins TRBV7-2 and TRBJ1-6; tentative D call: TRBD1 (5 bases). Trimming took off 5 bases at V and 14 bases at J, with 13 bases between the two ends. CDR3 length: 12 amino acids. Germline CDR1 and CDR2: SGHTA and FQGNSA. The CDR3 nucleotides are TGTGCCAGCAGCCTCGCGGGGGGAACCCTCCACTTT. Its translation is CASSLAGGTLHF. Based on the CDR3 plus reference TRBV7-2 and TRBJ1-6, the full variable domain is GAGVSQSPSNKVTEKGKDVELRCDPISGHTALYWYRQSLGQGLEFLIYFQGNSAPDKSGLPSDRFSAERTGGSVSTLTIQRTQQEDSAVYLCASSLAGGTLHFGNGTRLTVT.

V gene TRBV19 combines with J gene TRBJ2-1, with D tentatively TRBD2 (5 bases). Per the germline V gene, CDR1 is LNHDA and CDR2 is SQIVND (reference sequence). The CDR3 runs 15 residues. Between the trimmed V and J ends, which lost 1 base and 0 bases, there was a span of 7 bases. The CDR3 DNA sequence: TGTGCCAGTAGTATAGCGGGGAGCTCCTACAATGAGCAGTTCTTC. Translated: CASSIAGSSYNEQFF. Combining the CDR3 with reference TRBV19 and TRBJ2-1 gives the whole variable domain DGGITQSPKYLFRKEGQNVTLSCEQNLNHDAMYWYRQDPGQGLRLIYYSQIVNDFQKGDIAEGYSVSREKKESFPLTVTSAQKNPTAFYLCASSIAGSSYNEQFFGPGTRLTVL.

The J gene is TRBJ1-5, the V gene TRBV19; possible D gene TRBD1, 6 bases. With 3 bases removed from V and 7 bases from J, the gap between germline ends came to 10 bases. The CDR3 spans 13 residues. Per germline, CDR1 LNHDA and CDR2 SQIVND (reference sequence). The CDR3 DNA follows: TGTGCCAGTAGTATGAAAGGGGGACAGCCCCAGCATTTT. This codes for CASSMKGGQPQHF.

The chain couples TRBV4-1 to TRBJ1-2, with a possible D match to TRBD1 (5 bases). CDR1 MGHRA and CDR2 YSYEKL come from the germline V gene. The CDR3 length is 14 residues. The V end lost 3 bases, the J end lost 4 bases, and 12 bases lay between the germline ends. The CDR3 bases are TGCGCCAGCAGCCACAGGCAAGGGGCCTATGGCTACACCTTC. It yields the protein CASSHRQGAYGYTF.

This chain joins TRBV10-3 and TRBJ1-4, with 9 bases that match TRBD1. Trimming removed 2 bases from V and 2 bases from J; junction bases left unmatched: 6. The V gene's germline CDR1 is ENHRY and CDR2 SYGVKD. The CDR3 totals 17 residues. The CDR3 protein is CAISETQGARTNEKLFF. The CDR3 nucleotides read TGTGCCATCAGTGAGACACAGGGGGCGAGGACTAATGAAAAACTGTTTTTT.

This chain joins TRBV5-1 and TRBJ1-2; TRBD1 might be the D (6 bases). The CDR3 is 12 amino acids. With 5 bases removed from V and 8 bases from J, the gap between germline ends came to 13 bases. CDR1 and CDR2 (germline): SGHRS, YFSETQ. The CDR3: CASRGGGEGYTF. The CDR3 DNA reads as TGCGCCAGCAGGGGCGGGGGCGAAGGCTACACCTTC.

The gene calls are TRBV30 and TRBJ2-7; D gene unclear. With 2 bases removed from V and 6 bases from J, the gap between germline ends came to 8 bases. Germline V gene sequence: CDR1 GTSNPN, CDR2 SVGIG (reference sequence). CDR3 length: 11 amino acids. CDR3 DNA: TGTGCCTGGAGTCAGGATAGCGAGCAGTACTTC. As protein: CAWSQDSEQYF. Looking up the rest from reference TRBV30 and TRBJ2-7 gives the full variable domain: SQTIHQWPATLVQPVGSPLSLECTVEGTSNPNLYWYRQAAGRGLQLLFYSVGIGQISSEVPQNLSASRPQDRQFILSSKKLLLSDSGFYLCAWSQDSEQYFGPGTRLTVT.

The chain employs TRBV28 and TRBJ2-7; TRBD1 agrees at 9 bases. The germline CDR1 and CDR2 sequences are MDHEN and SYDVKM. Trimming took 6 bases from V and 3 from J; bases not matched to a gene: 6. The CDR3 is made up of 14 amino acids. CDR3 coding DNA: TGTGCCAGCAGGGGGGACAGGGTTCTCTACGAGCAGTACTTC. It encodes CASRGDRVLYEQYF.

This rearrangement joins TRBV19 to TRBJ1-1; D is possibly TRBD1 (6 bases). V lost 3 bases and J lost 8, with 10 bases in between. The CDR3 is 12 residues long. Germline CDR1 reads LNHDA; CDR2 reads SQIVND (reference sequence). In DNA form, the CDR3 reads TGTGCCAGTAGTATCTTCCAGGGGGAAGCTTTCTTT. Its translation is CASSIFQGEAFF. The full variable domain, rest sourced from reference TRBV19 and TRBJ1-1, is DGGITQSPKYLFRKEGQNVTLSCEQNLNHDAMYWYRQDPGQGLRLIYYSQIVNDFQKGDIAEGYSVSREKKESFPLTVTSAQKNPTAFYLCASSIFQGEAFFGQGTRLTVV.

The J gene is TRBJ1-2, the V gene TRBV28; the D gene is possibly TRBD1 (6 bases). This CDR3 is built from 14 residues. Germline lookup yields CDR1 MDHEN and CDR2 SYDVKM. The V end was cut by 6 bases, the J end by 5 bases, with 16 bases between. For the CDR3, the DNA is TGTGCCAGCAGCCGCCCGGTCCAGGGGTATGGCTACACCTTC. Its protein is CASSRPVQGYGYTF.

The chain couples TRBV9 to TRBJ1-1, with no clear D. The V and J ends lost 4 bases and 5 bases respectively, with 18 bases between them. The germline V gene encodes CDR1 SGDLS and CDR2 YYNGEE. The CDR3 is 15 amino acids. The CDR3 region is CASSPLDTPETEAFF. The CDR3 DNA sequence: TGTGCCAGCAGCCCGTTAGACACGCCCGAAACTGAAGCTTTCTTT.

This chain connects TRBV30 to TRBJ1-1, with TRBD1 identical over 7 bases. The V gene end was trimmed by 2 bases and the J gene end by 9 bases; junction bases not matched to a gene: 6. Germline V gives CDR1 GTSNPN, CDR2 SVGIG (reference sequence). This CDR3 contains 12 residues. This CDR3 is CAWSSLTGKAFF. Here the CDR3 DNA reads TGTGCCTGGAGTTCACTGACAGGGAAAGCTTTCTTT.

J is TRBJ1-5 and V is TRBV27; a weak D match, TRBD1 (6 bases). This CDR3 has 14 amino acids. The V and J ends lost 6 bases and 7 bases respectively, with 16 bases between them. CDR1 and CDR2 (germline): MNHEY, SMNVEV (reference sequence). For the CDR3, the DNA is TGTGCCAGCAGCCCCGGGGGGCTGAAGCAGCCCCAGCATTTT. It is translated as CASSPGGLKQPQHF.

V and J are TRBV7-6 and TRBJ2-3; 7 bases are shared with TRBD2. Germline values: CDR1 SGHVS, CDR2 FNYEAQ. There are 21 residues in the CDR3. The V and J ends lost 2 bases and 5 bases, in that order; junction bases with no gene match: 25. The CDR3 coding sequence is TGTGCCAGCAGCTTACTCCTCCTCCTTTCCGGGACTAATCTAGCATTAGATACGCAGTATTTT. Amino acid sequence: CASSLLLLLSGTNLALDTQYF. Variable domain in full (rest from reference TRBV7-6 and TRBJ2-3): GAGVSQSPRYKVTKRGQDVALRCDPISGHVSLYWYRQALGQGPEFLTYFNYEAQQDKSGLPNDRFSAERPEGSISTLTIQRTEQRDSAMYRCASSLLLLLSGTNLALDTQYFGPGTRLTVL.

The chain couples TRBV19 to TRBJ2-7, with TRBD2 identical over 8 bases. The CDR3 spans 15 residues. Germline CDR1 is LNHDA and CDR2 is SQIVND (reference sequence). Trimming removed 4 bases from V and 0 bases from J; junction bases left unmatched: 5. For the CDR3, the DNA is TGTGCCAGTAGTAAAGGCGGGGGGTCCTCCTACGAGCAGTACTTC. It is translated as CASSKGGGSSYEQYF.